These T cell receptor beta chains were read from a single sample in a study of CD8+CD57+ T cells in acquired aplastic anemia. TCRdb fed the reads into MiXCR, producing one record per CDR3 protein. The data contain about 130,000 distinct CDR3 sequences, over 45% of them singletons. Sequencing input: sorted CD4+, CD8+, or CD8+CD57+ T cells (not recorded which) from PBMCs. Every receptor here comes from a human donor in good health, serving as a control. Each CDR3 is given with its conserved first and last residue.

V	J	length	CDR3
TRBV20-1	TRBJ2-3	14	CSARSRTYTDTQYF
TRBV7-2	TRBJ1-6	18	CASSQRAWASSYNSPLHF
TRBV28	TRBJ1-5	17	CASNGPSAGDTSLPQHF
TRBV6-1	TRBJ1-2	15	CASTPGDRESYGYTF
TRBV19	TRBJ1-1	14	CASSISGFNTEAFF
TRBV19	TRBJ1-2	15	CASSVEGRADYGYTF
TRBV5-1	TRBJ2-1	17	CASSPGGWGGQRNEQFF
TRBV7-6	TRBJ2-3	15	CASSLEASGTDTQYF
TRBV7-3	TRBJ2-3	16	CASRSGLAGGPDTQYF
TRBV7-9	TRBJ1-2	15	CASSLAGTGLYGYTF
TRBV10-2	TRBJ2-3	16	CASRGLAGGPRDTQYF
TRBV5-6	TRBJ2-2	16	CASSLVPGSNTGELFF
TRBV7-9	TRBJ2-1	16	CASSLRGPHSYNEQFF
TRBV5-1	TRBJ1-5	15	CASSLTLGQGQPQHF
TRBV4-2	TRBJ2-1	16	CASSPGTASSYNEQFF
TRBV7-6	TRBJ2-7	15	CASSSTGQGDYEQYF
TRBV9	TRBJ2-3	15	CASGVAGGSTDTQYF
TRBV3-1	TRBJ1-3	14	CASSQRQVGNTIYF
TRBV29-1	TRBJ2-1	16	CSVEEVSGTTYNEQFF
TRBV7-6	TRBJ2-1	13	CASSISVGNEQFF
TRBV15	TRBJ2-3	14	CATTGTERVDTQYF
TRBV10-1	TRBJ2-7	14	CASSEGEDFYEQYF
TRBV15	TRBJ2-1	15	CATSKLSGRAGEQFF
TRBV12-3/TRBV12-4	TRBJ2-3	16	CASSFRTGGSTDTQYF
TRBV5-1	TRBJ2-5	14	CASSFGTDIKTQYF
TRBV20-1	TRBJ2-1	14	CSARVGGVSNEQLF
TRBV5-1	TRBJ2-6	15	CASSLSSSGANVLTF
TRBV6-1	TRBJ2-1	15	CASSSTSGARNEQFF
TRBV4-3	TRBJ2-2	17	CASSQDRTGPNTGELFF
TRBV20-1	TRBJ2-7	13	CSATPGPPYEQYF
TRBV19	TRBJ2-3	13	CASSWTVTDTQYF
TRBV29-1	TRBJ2-7	12	CSVEHSSYEQYF
TRBV7-2	TRBJ2-7	11	CASSGDYEQYF
TRBV11-1	TRBJ2-7	13	CASRRAASYEQYF
TRBV29-1	TRBJ2-2	15	CSVWTGGANTGELFF
TRBV11-2	TRBJ2-4	15	CASSSGQGVKVIQYF
TRBV15	TRBJ1-5	13	CATSGGWGQPQHF
TRBV2	TRBJ1-3	13	CASSEGARNTIYF
TRBV29-1	TRBJ2-7	13	CSASGQGPYEQYF
TRBV6-1	TRBJ1-2	14	CASTKGQGNYGYTF
TRBV7-2	TRBJ2-7	16	CASSLASGASSYEQYF
TRBV6-2/TRBV6-3	TRBJ2-7	12	CAVGRSSYEQYF
TRBV20-1	TRBJ1-6	13	CSARDTYNSPLHF
TRBV7-3	TRBJ1-1	14	CASSLRQGGTEAFF
TRBV19	TRBJ1-1	13	CATSGHRNTEAFF
TRBV12-3/TRBV12-4	TRBJ1-2	15	CASLGTRQDDYGYTF
TRBV29-1	TRBJ1-4	15	CSVGGTEGTNEKLFF
TRBV5-1	TRBJ2-1	15	CASSLLAGGYNEQFF
TRBV6-1	TRBJ2-7	13	CASSGFQAYEQYF
TRBV7-9	TRBJ1-1	13	CASSFNRDTEAFF
TRBV7-2	TRBJ2-2	15	CASSPRRGDTGELFF
TRBV25-1	TRBJ2-5	14	CASSTTGGRETQYF